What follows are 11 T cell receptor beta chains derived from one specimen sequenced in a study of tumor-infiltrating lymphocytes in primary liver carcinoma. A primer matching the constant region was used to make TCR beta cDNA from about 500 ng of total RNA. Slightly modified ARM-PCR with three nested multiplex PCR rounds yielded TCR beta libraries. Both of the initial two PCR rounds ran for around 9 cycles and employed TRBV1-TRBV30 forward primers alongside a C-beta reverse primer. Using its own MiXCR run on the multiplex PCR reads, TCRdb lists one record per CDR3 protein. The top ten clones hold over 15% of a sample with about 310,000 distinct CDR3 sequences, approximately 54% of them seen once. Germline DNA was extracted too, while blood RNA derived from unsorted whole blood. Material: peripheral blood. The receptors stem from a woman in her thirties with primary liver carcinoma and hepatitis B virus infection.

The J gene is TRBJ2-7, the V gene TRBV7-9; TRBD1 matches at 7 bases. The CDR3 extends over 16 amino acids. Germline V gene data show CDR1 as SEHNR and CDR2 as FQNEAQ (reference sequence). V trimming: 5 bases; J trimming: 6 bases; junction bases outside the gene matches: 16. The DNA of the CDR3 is TGTGCCAGCAGCCTTGTTGTTCGACAGGGACGGGGCGAGCAGTACTTC. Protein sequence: CASSLVVRQGRGEQYF.

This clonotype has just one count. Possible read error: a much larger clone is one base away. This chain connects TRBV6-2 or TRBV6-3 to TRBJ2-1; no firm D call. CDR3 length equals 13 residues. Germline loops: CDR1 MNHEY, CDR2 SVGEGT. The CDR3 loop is CASRVRFYNEEFF. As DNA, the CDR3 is TGTGCCAGCCGGGTAAGGTTCTACAATGAGGAGTTCTTC.

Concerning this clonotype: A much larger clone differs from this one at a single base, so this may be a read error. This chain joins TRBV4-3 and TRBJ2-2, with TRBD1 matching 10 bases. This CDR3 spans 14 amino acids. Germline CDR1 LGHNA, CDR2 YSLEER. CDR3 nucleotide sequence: TGCGCCAGCGGCCAAGACAGGGGGCCCGGGGAGCTGTTTTTT. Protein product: CASGQDRGPGELFF.

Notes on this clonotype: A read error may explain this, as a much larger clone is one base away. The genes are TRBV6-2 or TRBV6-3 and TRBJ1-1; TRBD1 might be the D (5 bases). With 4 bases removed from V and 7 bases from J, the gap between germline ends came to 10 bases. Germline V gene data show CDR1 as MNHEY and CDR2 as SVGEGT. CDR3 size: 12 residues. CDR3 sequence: CASSSGWIEAFF. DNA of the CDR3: TGTGCCAGCAGTTCAGGGTGGATTGAAGCTTTCTTT.

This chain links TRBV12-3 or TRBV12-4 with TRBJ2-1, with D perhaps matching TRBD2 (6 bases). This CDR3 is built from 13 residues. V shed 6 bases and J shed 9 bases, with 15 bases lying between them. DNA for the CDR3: TGTGCCAGCAGCCGCCGGGGGACCAGTGAGCAGTTCTTC. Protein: CASSRRGTSEQFF.

The CDR3 here is CASTTLLTGELFF. CDR3 nucleotides: TGTGCCAGCACGACACTCTTGACCGGGGAGCTGTTTTTT. V usage is TRBV28 and J usage is TRBJ2-2; no clear D. The CDR3 is 13 residues long. CDR1 is MDHEN and CDR2 is SYDVKM in the germline V gene. The V end lost 7 bases, the J end lost 5 bases, and 11 bases lay between the germline ends.

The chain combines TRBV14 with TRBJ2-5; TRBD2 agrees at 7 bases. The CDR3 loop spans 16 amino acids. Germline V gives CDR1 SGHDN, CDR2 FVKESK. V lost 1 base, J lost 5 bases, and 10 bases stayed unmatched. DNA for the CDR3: TGTGCCAGCAGCCAAGTGAGGACTAGGGCGAGGGAGACCCAGTACTTC. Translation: CASSQVRTRARETQYF.

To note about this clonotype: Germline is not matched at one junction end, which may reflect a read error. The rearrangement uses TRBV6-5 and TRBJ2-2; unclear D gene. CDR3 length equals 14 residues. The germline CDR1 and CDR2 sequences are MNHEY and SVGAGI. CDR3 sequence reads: CASSRQRNTWELFF. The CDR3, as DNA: TGTGCCAGCAGCCGGCAGAGGAACACCTGGGAGCTGTTTTTT.

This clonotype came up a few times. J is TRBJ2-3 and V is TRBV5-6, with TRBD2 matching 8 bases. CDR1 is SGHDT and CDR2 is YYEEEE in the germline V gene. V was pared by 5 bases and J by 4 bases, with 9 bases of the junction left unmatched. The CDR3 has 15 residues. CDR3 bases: TGTGCCAGCAGTACCAGCGGGAGTCCCCCAGATACGCAGTATTTT. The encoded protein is CASSTSGSPPDTQYF. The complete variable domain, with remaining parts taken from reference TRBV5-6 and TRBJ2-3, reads DAGVTQSPTHLIKTRGQQVTLRCSPKSGHDTVSWYQQALGQGPQFIFQYYEEEERQRGNFPDRFSGHQFPNYSSELNVNALLLGDSALYLCASSTSGSPPDTQYFGPGTRLTVL.

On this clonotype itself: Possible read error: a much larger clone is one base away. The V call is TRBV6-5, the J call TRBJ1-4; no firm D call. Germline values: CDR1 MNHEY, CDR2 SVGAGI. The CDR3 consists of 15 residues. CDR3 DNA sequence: TGTGCCAGCAGTTACTCGCCCCCCCCCGGGGAAAAACTGCTTTTT. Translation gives CASSYSPPPGEKLLF.

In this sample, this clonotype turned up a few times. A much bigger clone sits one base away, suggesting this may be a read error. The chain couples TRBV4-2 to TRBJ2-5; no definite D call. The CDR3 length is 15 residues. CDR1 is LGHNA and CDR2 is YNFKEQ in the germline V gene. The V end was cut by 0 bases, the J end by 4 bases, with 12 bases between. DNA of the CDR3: TGTGCCAGCAGCCAAGATGGAGCGAGCACAGAGACCCAGTACTTC. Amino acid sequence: CASSQDGASTETQYF.